The 31 T cell receptor beta chains presented below share a single source sample, sequenced in a study of identical twins. Via MiXCR, TCRdb re-called the 5' RACE reads, giving one row per CDR3 protein. Of just under 550,000 distinct CDR3 sequences in the sample, around 15% were seen once. This sample also appeared in a second study, on yellow fever vaccine responses in identical twins.

The source material was CD4+ T cells sorted from blood. The receptors originated from a woman aged 18-29 years in good health.

The rearrangement links TRBV3-1 to TRBJ2-7, with D uncertain. CDR3 length equals 11 residues. With 3 bases removed from V and 6 bases from J, the gap between germline ends came to 6 bases. Germline lookup yields CDR1 LGHDT and CDR2 YNNKEL (reference sequence). CDR3 sequence reads: CASSHRGEQYF. The DNA of the CDR3 is TGTGCCAGCAGCCACAGAGGCGAGCAGTACTTC.

The chain links TRBV24-1 to TRBJ2-1, with 8 positions matching TRBD2. This CDR3 is 17 amino acids long. V was pared by 1 base and J by 1 base, with 5 bases of the junction left unmatched. Germline-derived CDR1 and CDR2 are KGHDR and SFDVKD. CDR3 nucleotides: TGTGCCACCAGTGATTTTTCTAAGCGGGGGTCCTACAATGAGCAGTTCTTC. Protein product: CATSDFSKRGSYNEQFF.

V and J are TRBV3-1 and TRBJ1-5; D unresolved. CDR3 length: 13 amino acids. Deletions cut 5 bases from V and 3 bases from J, with 8 bases between. Germline V gene data show CDR1 as LGHDT and CDR2 as YNNKEL (reference sequence). This CDR3 is CASSSGLNQPQHF. For the CDR3, the DNA is TGTGCCAGCAGCTCCGGCCTCAATCAGCCCCAGCATTTT.

This clonotype was observed a handful of times. The chain employs TRBV12-3 or TRBV12-4 and TRBJ2-3, with no clear D. This CDR3 comprises 15 residues. The ends were cut back, 6 bases at V and 0 bases at J, with 13 bases in the middle. In DNA, the CDR3 is TGTGCCAGCAGCCCATGGCGAACTAGCACAGATACGCAGTATTTT. It yields the protein CASSPWRTSTDTQYF.

This clonotype was detected a few times. The rearrangement links TRBV5-1 to TRBJ1-2, with D possibly TRBD1 on 5 matching bases. The germline V gene encodes CDR1 SGHRS and CDR2 YFSETQ. V lost 1 base and J 1 base, leaving 11 bases between the germline ends. CDR3 length: 15 residues. The CDR3 region is CASSLTGAINYGYTF. In DNA form, the CDR3 reads TGCGCCAGCAGCTTGACCGGGGCTATTAACTATGGCTACACCTTC.

This chain joins TRBV12-3 or TRBV12-4 and TRBJ1-3; no firm D call. The CDR3 is 14 amino acids. Trimming removed 7 bases from V and 4 bases from J, with 14 bases in between. The CDR3 nucleotides are TGTGCCAGCACCTACGGACTAGCCGGAAACACCATATATTTT. Its translation: CASTYGLAGNTIYF.

This clonotype was seen more than once but under ten times. The chain links TRBV7-3 to TRBJ2-1; 7 bases fit TRBD2. CDR3 length equals 15 residues. V was clipped by 1 base and J by 2 bases; unmatched bases: 2. Germline V CDR1 and CDR2: SGHTA, FQGTGA. The chain's CDR3 is CASSLNGLAYNEQFF. As DNA, the CDR3 is TGTGCCAGCAGCTTAAACGGACTAGCCTACAATGAGCAGTTCTTC.

This clonotype was picked up many times. The gene calls are TRBV12-3 or TRBV12-4 and TRBJ2-7, with 10 nucleotides matching TRBD1. The V gene end was trimmed by 6 bases and the J gene end by 4 bases; junction bases not matched to a gene: 9. This CDR3 region has 15 residues. The CDR3 loop is CASSRRGQGNYEQYF. The CDR3 DNA reads TGTGCCAGCAGCCGGAGGGGACAGGGGAATTACGAGCAGTACTTC.

The chain joins TRBV5-6 to TRBJ2-2; D unclear. V lost 0 bases and J 7 bases, leaving 10 bases between the germline ends. CDR1 is SGHDT and CDR2 is YYEEEE in the germline V gene. The CDR3 spans 14 residues. CDR3 in DNA: TGTGCCAGCAGCTTGGTAGTTGGTGGCGGGGAGCTGTTTTTT. This encodes CASSLVVGGGELFF.

This clonotype was observed a handful of times. The chain couples TRBV12-3 or TRBV12-4 to TRBJ2-3; 8 nucleotides agree with TRBD2. The CDR3 contains 16 residues. The J segment lost 5 bases and the V segment lost 1 base, leaving 8 bases of the junction unmatched. The CDR3 here is CASSLVGGVTRDTQYF. For the CDR3, the DNA is TGTGCCAGCAGTTTAGTCGGGGGGGTGACCCGAGATACGCAGTATTTT.

This clonotype has only a few counts. This rearrangement joins TRBV12-3 or TRBV12-4 to TRBJ2-3; 12 nucleotides line up with TRBD2. The CDR3 length is 15 residues. V lost 6 bases, J lost 1 base, and 2 bases stayed unmatched. As DNA, the CDR3 is TGTGCCAGCAGGTGGACTAGCGGGGGCACAGATACGCAGTATTTT. Its translation: CASRWTSGGTDTQYF.

This sequence joins TRBV20-1 and TRBJ1-1, with D possibly being TRBD1 (5 bases). The germline V gene has CDR1 DFQATT and CDR2 SNEGSKA (reference sequence). The CDR3 contains 13 residues. Trimming removed 3 bases at V and 3 bases at J, with 11 bases between. The CDR3 here is CSASSVGDTEAFF. Here the CDR3 DNA reads TGCAGTGCTAGTAGCGTGGGGGACACTGAAGCTTTCTTT.

This clonotype was detected only a few times. The chain couples TRBV25-1 to TRBJ1-6; no reliable D call. This CDR3 has 13 residues. Germline V gene data show CDR1 as MGHDK and CDR2 as SYGVNS. V was clipped by 7 bases and J by 12 bases, with 16 bases between them. The CDR3 nucleotides read TGTGCCAGCACCCTAGGACCGTCGAAACCCCTCCACTTT. Translation gives CASTLGPSKPLHF.

The sample holds a few counts of this clonotype. CDR3 nucleotide sequence: TGTGCCAGCCTGGGACTAACTAACACCGGGGAGCTGTTTTTT. Its protein product is CASLGLTNTGELFF. J is TRBJ2-2 and V is TRBV3-1, with 7 bases matching TRBD2. V trimming: 8 bases; J trimming: 2 bases; junction bases outside the gene matches: 5. The CDR3 loop spans 14 amino acids. CDR1 and CDR2 (germline): LGHDT, YNNKEL (reference sequence).

This clonotype was counted only a few times. The chain links TRBV28 to TRBJ1-2; 8 bases agree with TRBD1. There are 13 residues in the CDR3. V lost 6 bases, J lost 6 bases, and 6 bases stayed unmatched. Germline lookup yields CDR1 MDHEN and CDR2 SYDVKM. The CDR3 reads CASRPNRGNGYTF. DNA of the CDR3: TGTGCCAGCAGACCAAACAGGGGGAATGGCTACACCTTC.

Comments on this clonotype: This could be a read error, since a much larger clone is one nucleotide away. The V and J genes are TRBV20-1 and TRBJ2-2; 10 bases match TRBD2. This CDR3 region has 13 residues. CDR1 and CDR2 (germline): DFQATT, SNEGSKA (reference sequence). The CDR3: CGAHSGRTGELFF. The CDR3 DNA sequence: TGCGGTGCCCATAGCGGGAGGACCGGGGAGCTGTTTTTT.

The chain employs TRBV5-1 and TRBJ1-1; D uncertain. The CDR3 consists of 15 residues. Germline V CDR1 and CDR2: SGHRS, YFSETQ. The ends were cut back, 5 bases at V and 0 bases at J, with 14 bases in the middle. This chain's CDR3 is CASRDQGSLNTEAFF. As DNA, the CDR3 is TGCGCCAGCAGAGATCAAGGGTCGCTGAACACTGAAGCTTTCTTT.

This clonotype turned up a few times. V is TRBV7-9 and J is TRBJ2-5; 10 bases align to TRBD1. J lost 5 bases, V lost 4 bases, and 7 bases had no gene match. CDR1 is SEHNR, CDR2 FQNEAQ, per germline (reference sequence). The CDR3 has 15 amino acids. Here the CDR3 reads CASSSDRGRGETQYF. The CDR3 region has the DNA TGTGCCAGCAGCTCTGACAGGGGGCGTGGGGAGACCCAGTACTTC.

This clonotype was seen only a few times. The rearrangement links TRBV28 to TRBJ2-7, with D possibly matching TRBD1 (7 bases). V was trimmed by 8 bases and J by 7 bases, leaving 18 bases between them. There are 13 residues in the CDR3. Germline loops: CDR1 MDHEN, CDR2 SYDVKM. The CDR3 DNA follows: TGTGCCAGCGTTAAGCCTCCAGGGGGGGAGCAGTACTTC. Its protein product is CASVKPPGGEQYF.

This clonotype came up a few times. In DNA, the CDR3 is TGTGCCAGCAGTGAAGTAGTTGACCAGTACTTC. Encoded protein: CASSEVVDQYF. The chain couples TRBV6-1 to TRBJ2-5; D uncertain. V was trimmed by 1 base and J by 10 bases, leaving 7 bases between them. The CDR3 sequence is 11 residues long. Germline-derived CDR1 and CDR2 are MNHNS and SASEGT.

This clonotype was observed a handful of times. This CDR3 is CASRYQGGISYEQYF. As DNA, the CDR3 is TGTGCCTCAAGGTATCAGGGGGGAATCTCCTACGAGCAGTACTTC. This sequence joins TRBV10-3 and TRBJ2-7; TRBD1 might be the D (7 bases). Trimming took 11 bases from V and 0 from J, leaving 20 bases between them. CDR3 length equals 15 residues. The germline CDR1 and CDR2 sequences are ENHRY and SYGVKD.

This clonotype occurred a few times. This chain uses TRBV5-1 with TRBJ2-2; the D is unclear. The CDR3 extends over 15 amino acids. The V and J ends lost 5 bases and 6 bases respectively, with 17 bases between them. Germline V gives CDR1 SGHRS, CDR2 YFSETQ. The CDR3: CASSSIQQSAGELFF. CDR3 DNA sequence: TGCGCCAGCAGTTCAATCCAACAGAGCGCCGGGGAGCTGTTTTTT.

This clonotype was found many times. The chain recombines TRBV5-1 with TRBJ2-3; the D is unclear. With 5 bases removed from V and 0 bases from J, the gap between germline ends came to 13 bases. The CDR3 length is 15 residues. Germline V gene data show CDR1 as SGHRS and CDR2 as YFSETQ. CDR3 bases: TGCGCCAGCAGAAACGCGCTGACTAGCACAGATACGCAGTATTTT. Amino acid sequence: CASRNALTSTDTQYF.

J is TRBJ2-1 and V is TRBV20-1, with a weak D call TRBD2 (6 bases). This CDR3 is 12 amino acids long. Germline loops: CDR1 DFQATT, CDR2 SNEGSKA (reference sequence). Trimming took 3 bases from V and 7 from J, leaving 10 bases between them. For the CDR3, the DNA is TGCAGTGCTAGCGGGAGCCTAAATGAGCAGTTCTTC. Amino acids: CSASGSLNEQFF.

This clonotype was found a few times. The CDR3 coding sequence is TGTGCCAGCAGCCAAGAAAGGGAAGGATATTCACCCCTCCACTTT. Its translation is CASSQEREGYSPLHF. The V gene is TRBV14, the J gene TRBJ1-6; no definite D call. The ends were cut back, 0 bases at V and 8 bases at J, with 11 bases in the middle. The CDR3 has 15 residues. Germline loops: CDR1 SGHDN, CDR2 FVKESK. The full variable domain, completed using reference TRBV14 and TRBJ1-6, is EAGVTQFPSHSVIEKGQTVTLRCDPISGHDNLYWYRRVMGKEIKFLLHFVKESKQDESGMPNNRFLAERTGGTYSTLKVQPAELEDSGVYFCASSQEREGYSPLHFGNGTRLTVT.

This clonotype has only a few counts. The chain combines TRBV2 with TRBJ2-2; 10 nucleotides match TRBD1. Germline values: CDR1 SNHLY, CDR2 FYNNEI. The V and J ends lost 6 bases and 7 bases, in that order; junction bases with no gene match: 5. The CDR3 loop spans 14 amino acids. CDR3 sequence reads: CASSSGQGIGELFF. In nucleotides, the CDR3 is TGTGCCAGCAGCTCGGGACAGGGGATCGGGGAGCTGTTTTTT.

This clonotype appeared a few times. The gene calls are TRBV7-9 and TRBJ1-2, with 7 positions matching TRBD1. J lost 0 bases, V lost 5 bases, and 12 bases had no gene match. The CDR3 consists of 17 residues. CDR1 is SEHNR and CDR2 is FQNEAQ in the germline V gene (reference sequence). CDR3 in amino acids: CASSRSGTETSNYGYTF. Written as DNA, the CDR3 is TGTGCCAGCAGCCGGAGTGGGACAGAAACATCTAACTATGGCTACACCTTC.

This clonotype appeared a single time. This chain uses TRBV7-9 with TRBJ1-1; tentative D call: TRBD1 (6 bases). Germline-derived CDR1 and CDR2 are SEHNR and FQNEAQ (reference sequence). This CDR3 spans 15 amino acids. Trimming shortened V by 11 bases and J by 1 base, and 20 bases separated the two germline ends. This CDR3 is CAVPRGAGTNTEAFF. DNA of the CDR3: TGTGCCGTGCCAAGGGGGGCAGGGACGAACACTGAAGCTTTCTTT.

The chain combines TRBV3-1 with TRBJ2-2; D remains unclear. The V end lost 3 bases, the J end lost 7 bases, and 12 bases lay between the germline ends. CDR3 size: 14 residues. Germline CDR1 and CDR2: LGHDT and YNNKEL (reference sequence). In nucleotides, the CDR3 is TGTGCCAGCAGCCAGGCTGGTGTCGGCGGGGAGCTGTTTTTT. Translation: CASSQAGVGGELFF.

The sample holds a few counts of this clonotype. This chain connects TRBV12-3 or TRBV12-4 to TRBJ2-1; 10 bases fit TRBD1. This CDR3 contains 16 residues. The ends lost 6 bases at V and 4 bases at J; junction bases unmatched: 9. This CDR3 reads CASRGRPGQGYNEQFF. The DNA for the CDR3 is TGTGCCAGCAGGGGGAGACCGGGACAGGGGTACAATGAGCAGTTCTTC.

The rearrangement uses TRBV29-1 and TRBJ2-2; D is unclear. Germline CDR1 is SQVTM and CDR2 is ANQGSEA. CDR3 length: 14 residues. The CDR3: CSFGSPSGVGELFF. The DNA for the CDR3 is TGCAGTTTCGGAAGTCCATCGGGTGTCGGGGAGCTGTTTTTT.